This paragraph reports one T cell receptor (beta chain). Mismatch with germline at one junction end may stem from a read error. This record comes from a study of blood T cell repertoires in COVID-19. The repertoire was sequenced with immunoSEQ multiplex PCR; TCRdb's copy has only in-frame clones and lacks some. This table holds fewer than 300,000 clones, approximately 90% found once. Germline V gene lookup returns CDR1 SSHAT and CDR2 FNYEAQ (reference sequence). CDR3 length equals 15 residues. The rearrangement joins TRBV7-7 to TRBJ2-1; 9 bases align to TRBD2. This clonotype was sampled from a young man who had recovered from COVID-19. The sequenced material came from PBMCs or T cells enriched from blood (not recorded which). CDR3 amino acids: CASSLALAGFNEQFF. CDR3 nucleotide sequence: TGTGCTAGCAGCTTAGCGCTAGCGGGATTCAATGAGCAGTTCTTC.